Following are 21 T cell receptor beta chains from one sample sequenced in a study of cytomegalovirus exposure and HLA in healthy donors listed by TCRdb under 2017. The protocol used for the library was the immunoSEQ multiplex PCR assay. For the multiplex PCR, a mixture combining 60 forward primers for TCR Vbeta segments and 13 reverse primers for TCR Jbeta segments was used. Sourced from immuneACCESS, this table was stored by TCRdb with only in-frame sequences that have V and J called. A share of the clones is absent; for the studies checked, an unresolved V gene accounts for under half, and the remainder has no known explanation. The sample records approximately 160,000 clones, 75% to 85% of which are singletons. The ten biggest clones cover 1.5% to 2% of the sample. The sample taken for sequencing was PBMCs. Receptors originate from a woman between 18 and 30 years old in good health and CMV-seronegative.

This rearrangement joins TRBV10-1 to TRBJ2-7; D perhaps matches TRBD1 (6 bases). V was clipped by 0 bases and J by 6 bases, with 21 bases between them. There are 17 residues in the CDR3. Germline CDR1 is WNHNN and CDR2 is SYGVQD (reference sequence). CDR3 residues: CASSESYGTINLREQYF. The CDR3 bases are TGCGCCAGCAGTGAGTCGTACGGGACAATTAACCTTCGCGAGCAGTACTTC.

The V gene is TRBV9, the J gene TRBJ2-7, with D unclear. This CDR3 is built from 15 residues. In germline, CDR1 is SGDLS, CDR2 YYNGEE. V lost 0 bases and J lost 4, with 14 bases in between. The CDR3 region is CASSVAVIYWYEQYF. The CDR3 DNA sequence: TGTGCCAGCAGCGTAGCGGTCATTTATTGGTACGAGCAGTACTTC.

The rearrangement uses TRBV9 and TRBJ2-5; D is perhaps TRBD2 (7 bases). CDR3 size: 14 residues. In germline, CDR1 is SGDLS, CDR2 YYNGEE. The germline V and J ends were trimmed by 4 bases and 4 bases, with 14 bases remaining between them. CDR3 nucleotides: TGTGCCAGCAGCACCCCGGGGGGCCGAGAGACCCAGTACTTC. Its protein product is CASSTPGGRETQYF.

The chain couples TRBV28 to TRBJ1-5, with D tentatively TRBD1 (5 bases). Per germline, CDR1 MDHEN and CDR2 SYDVKM. V lost 8 bases to trimming and J lost 6 bases, with 20 bases between them. The CDR3 covers 15 residues. The CDR3 DNA sequence: TGTGCCAGCCTACGGGCTTTGGCAGGGCCTCAGCCCCAGCATTTT. It yields the protein CASLRALAGPQPQHF.

This chain connects TRBV7-3 to TRBJ2-7; 8 nucleotides agree with TRBD2. Losses at the gene ends were 5 bases for V and 6 bases for J; bases not matched to a gene: 9. Germline loops: CDR1 SGHTA, CDR2 FQGTGA. CDR3 length: 14 amino acids. The CDR3 region is CASSRGTRLSEQYF. The CDR3 DNA reads as TGTGCCAGCAGCCGAGGGACTAGGTTAAGCGAGCAGTACTTC.

This chain joins TRBV19 and TRBJ1-2; weak D call: TRBD1 (5 bases). The germline CDR1 and CDR2 sequences are LNHDA and SQIVND (reference sequence). The CDR3 length is 15 residues. Trimming pared 6 bases from V and 4 bases from J, leaving 18 bases between. The CDR3 loop reads CASRLPGRRGYGYTF. The DNA of the CDR3 is TGTGCCAGTAGGCTCCCGGGACGGAGGGGCTATGGCTACACCTTC.

The rearrangement links TRBV6-6 to TRBJ1-3, with a tentative D call TRBD1 (5 bases). The germline CDR1 and CDR2 sequences are MNHNY and SVGAGI (reference sequence). The CDR3 is made up of 13 amino acids. V lost 4 bases and J lost 2, with 6 bases in between. CDR3: CASSSGAGNTIYF. In DNA, the CDR3 is TGTGCCAGCAGTTCGGGGGCTGGAAACACCATATATTTT.

V gene TRBV5-1 combines with J gene TRBJ2-7; 9 bases match TRBD2. With V trimmed by 0 bases and J by 6 bases, 7 bases remained unmatched. Germline CDR1 is SGHRS and CDR2 is YFSETQ. The CDR3 has 15 residues. In nucleotides, the CDR3 is TGCGCCAGCAGCTTGGGGGCGGGAGGGCCTCTCGAGCAGTACTTC. Translated: CASSLGAGGPLEQYF.

The gene calls are TRBV7-8 and TRBJ2-7, with 8 positions matching TRBD1. Trimming removed 3 bases from V and 2 bases from J; junction bases left unmatched: 0. Germline lookup yields CDR1 SGHVS and CDR2 FQNEAQ. The CDR3 spans 13 residues. CDR3 sequence reads: CASSLDRAYEQYF. CDR3 nucleotides: TGTGCCAGCAGCTTGGACAGGGCCTACGAGCAGTACTTC.

This chain connects TRBV28 to TRBJ1-5, with 7 bases aligning to TRBD1. J lost 5 bases, V lost 6 bases, and 7 bases had no gene match. Germline V CDR1 and CDR2: MDHEN, SYDVKM. The CDR3 totals 14 residues. The CDR3 DNA follows: TGTGCCAGCAGCCTCAGACAGGGTGATCAGCCCCAGCATTTT. Protein sequence: CASSLRQGDQPQHF.

Regarding this clone: Distinct nucleotide sequences in the sample also encode this CDR3. The chain recombines TRBV7-9 with TRBJ1-3, with 8 nucleotides matching TRBD1. The J segment lost 0 bases and the V segment lost 5 bases, leaving 3 bases of the junction unmatched. The CDR3 runs to 15 residues. CDR1 SEHNR and CDR2 FQNEAQ come from the germline V gene (reference sequence). CDR3 nucleotides: TGTGCCAGCAGCCGGGACAGGAGCTCTGGAAACACCATATATTTT. Translated, it gives CASSRDRSSGNTIYF.

The CDR3 DNA follows: TGTGCCAGCAGTGTATGGGGGCGTTCCCAGTACTTC. Amino acids: CASSVWGRSQYF. The V and J genes are TRBV2 and TRBJ2-5; maybe TRBD1 (6 bases). The germline V gene encodes CDR1 SNHLY and CDR2 FYNNEI. The V and J ends lost 4 bases and 9 bases respectively, with 12 bases between them. The CDR3 extends over 12 amino acids.

The rearrangement uses TRBV19 and TRBJ2-1; TRBD1 might be the D (6 bases). V was shortened by 1 base and J by 10 bases, with 11 bases between the two germline ends. CDR1 and CDR2 (germline): LNHDA, SQIVND (reference sequence). This CDR3 region has 13 residues. CDR3: CASSIVTGLEQFF. CDR3 nucleotide sequence: TGTGCCAGTAGTATAGTCACAGGGTTGGAGCAGTTCTTC. The full variable domain, with the rest looked up from reference TRBV19 and TRBJ2-1, is DGGITQSPKYLFRKEGQNVTLSCEQNLNHDAMYWYRQDPGQGLRLIYYSQIVNDFQKGDIAEGYSVSREKKESFPLTVTSAQKNPTAFYLCASSIVTGLEQFFGPGTRLTVL.

This chain links TRBV7-2 with TRBJ2-1; 8 nucleotides agree with TRBD2. The germline CDR1 and CDR2 sequences are SGHTA and FQGNSA. After removal of 1 base from V and 6 bases from J, the junction contained 8 bases not matched to a gene. The CDR3 sequence is 16 residues long. CDR3 protein: CASSLEAGVRSNEQFF. The CDR3 DNA reads TGTGCCAGCAGCTTAGAAGCGGGGGTTCGTAGCAATGAGCAGTTCTTC.

This rearrangement joins TRBV19 to TRBJ2-1; D possibly corresponds to TRBD2 (5 bases). In germline, CDR1 is LNHDA, CDR2 SQIVND (reference sequence). The CDR3 runs to 16 residues. Trimming cost V 5 bases and J 4 bases, with 18 bases left between them. The CDR3 protein is CASSSRSGWEYNEQFF. In DNA form, the CDR3 reads TGTGCCAGTAGTTCGAGGTCAGGCTGGGAGTACAATGAGCAGTTCTTC.

The chain is built from TRBV5-5 and TRBJ1-1; 11 nucleotides match TRBD1. Per germline, CDR1 SGHKS and CDR2 YYEKEE (reference sequence). V was clipped by 4 bases and J by 4 bases; unmatched bases: 9. The CDR3 totals 16 residues. CDR3 region: CASSRGTGGRGTEAFF. The CDR3 DNA follows: TGTGCCAGCAGCCGTGGGACAGGGGGTCGAGGCACTGAAGCTTTCTTT.

This clone was seen a handful of times. V and J are TRBV27 and TRBJ2-2, with TRBD2 matching over 10 bases. The ends lost 10 bases at V and 3 bases at J; junction bases unmatched: 5. This CDR3 has 14 residues. Germline-derived CDR1 and CDR2 are MNHEY and SMNVEV (reference sequence). The CDR3 protein is CATRLAGYTGELFF. CDR3 in DNA: TGTGCCACCCGACTAGCGGGCTACACCGGGGAGCTGTTTTTT.

V usage is TRBV4-1 and J usage is TRBJ2-2; the match to TRBD2 covers 14 bases. The CDR3 sequence is 22 residues long. Trimming took 4 bases from V and 5 from J; bases not matched to a gene: 21. CDR1 and CDR2 (germline): MGHRA, YSYEKL. Written as DNA, the CDR3 is TGCGCCAGCAGCCCCCTGGGCGTGATACCGGGACTAGCGGGAGTCGGTACCGGGGAGCTGTTTTTT. This encodes CASSPLGVIPGLAGVGTGELFF.

J is TRBJ2-5 and V is TRBV6-1; D perhaps matches TRBD1 (5 bases). Matching the DNA end better, TRBJ2-7 makes the J call doubtful. The CDR3 totals 14 residues. In germline, CDR1 is MNHNS, CDR2 SASEGT. For the CDR3, the DNA is TGTGCCAGCACCCCGATGACAGCTACCTACGAGCAGTACTTC. Encoded protein: CASTPMTATYEQYF.

The genes are TRBV2 and TRBJ2-7; D possibly corresponds to TRBD1 (5 bases). There are 12 residues in the CDR3. The V end was cut by 2 bases, the J end by 11 bases, with 13 bases between. Germline V gene data show CDR1 as SNHLY and CDR2 as FYNNEI. As DNA, the CDR3 is TGTGCCAGCAGTGAATGGGCAGGGTGGGAGTACTTC. The encoded protein is CASSEWAGWEYF.

This chain connects TRBV27 to TRBJ2-4; possible D gene TRBD2, 5 bases. There are 15 residues in the CDR3. Germline CDR1 and CDR2: MNHEY and SMNVEV (reference sequence). Trimming pared 6 bases from V and 1 base from J, leaving 13 bases between. CDR3 sequence (DNA): TGTGCCAGCAGCAGAGGACTGGGGGCCAAAAACATTCAGTACTTC. It encodes CASSRGLGAKNIQYF.